Below are 13 T cell receptor beta chains sequenced from a single sample in a study of blood T cell repertoires in COVID-19. Clones were sequenced by immunoSEQ multiplex PCR, and TCRdb holds only the in-frame ones, with some missing. The repertoire holds about 350,000 clones, with about nine tenths as singletons. Material for sequencing was PBMCs or T cells enriched from blood (not recorded which). These receptors all come from a woman aged 30 to 39 who had been exposed to COVID-19.

This chain connects TRBV27 to TRBJ1-2; 10 bases line up with TRBD1. Trimming took 4 bases from V and 8 from J; bases not matched to a gene: 10. This CDR3 is 15 amino acids long. In germline, CDR1 is MNHEY, CDR2 SMNVEV (reference sequence). The CDR3 sequence: CASSSSGQGVGGYTF. The CDR3 coding sequence is TGTGCCAGCAGTTCCTCCGGACAGGGGGTAGGAGGCTACACCTTC.

The chain is built from TRBV9 and TRBJ2-3; unclear D gene. The CDR3 extends over 13 amino acids. The germline V and J ends were trimmed by 6 bases and 2 bases, with 10 bases remaining between them. Germline lookup yields CDR1 SGDLS and CDR2 YYNGEE. The CDR3 loop is CASNAGVTDTQYF. The CDR3 DNA reads TGTGCCAGCAACGCCGGTGTCACAGATACGCAGTATTTT.

The gene calls are TRBV7-8 and TRBJ2-2; 9 bases align to TRBD2. Trimming at V came to 4 bases and at J to 6 bases, leaving 9 bases not matched to a gene. Germline assignment: CDR1 SGHVS and CDR2 FQNEAQ. The length of the CDR3 is 16 residues. The CDR3 coding sequence is TGTGCCAGCAGCTACCGCGGGAGGGGGCTGGCCGGGGAGCTGTTTTTT. Protein: CASSYRGRGLAGELFF.

V is TRBV6-2 or TRBV6-3 and J is TRBJ2-7; 12 bases are shared with TRBD2. Germline trimming cut 4 bases from V and 2 bases from J; bases unmatched to any gene: 9. Germline CDR1 and CDR2: MNHEY and SVGEGT. This CDR3 contains 17 residues. The CDR3 coding sequence is TGTGCCAGCAGTTGGACTAGCGGGACTTGGGAAACCTACGAGCAGTACTTC. Translated, it gives CASSWTSGTWETYEQYF.

This rearrangement joins TRBV19 to TRBJ1-1; 8 bases align to TRBD1. The CDR3 loop spans 14 amino acids. Germline loops: CDR1 LNHDA, CDR2 SQIVND (reference sequence). The V segment lost 7 bases and the J segment 7 bases; nucleotides outside the gene matches: 11. The CDR3 DNA follows: TGTGCCAGTACCGTGACAGGGGATAGTAGTGAAGCTTTCTTT. Translating it yields CASTVTGDSSEAFF.

This chain connects TRBV11-3 to TRBJ2-7; 10 bases line up with TRBD2. The CDR3 sequence is 16 residues long. Germline CDR1 reads SGHNT; CDR2 reads YENEEA. Losses at the gene ends were 0 bases for V and 3 bases for J; bases not matched to a gene: 5. In DNA, the CDR3 is TGTGCCAGCAGCTTAGACGGGGCTAGCGGGAGCTACGAGCAGTACTTC. This gives the protein CASSLDGASGSYEQYF.

This chain uses TRBV9 with TRBJ1-4; 8 nucleotides match TRBD1. Germline lookup yields CDR1 SGDLS and CDR2 YYNGEE. The CDR3 is made up of 13 amino acids. V gave up 7 bases and J gave up 7 bases; unmatched junction bases: 6. The CDR3 is CASAGGATEKLFF. The DNA for the CDR3 is TGTGCCAGCGCAGGGGGCGCGACTGAAAAACTGTTTTTT.

CDR3 coding DNA: TGTGCCAGCAGCCGACAGGGCAACTATGGCTACACCTTC. Amino acid sequence: CASSRQGNYGYTF. V and J are TRBV11-3 and TRBJ1-2; TRBD1 matches 7 bases. The germline gives CDR1 SGHNT, CDR2 YENEEA. The V segment lost 5 bases and the J segment 2 bases; nucleotides outside the gene matches: 2. This CDR3 contains 13 residues.

The chain is built from TRBV28 and TRBJ1-2; possible D gene TRBD1, 5 bases. The CDR3 is 14 amino acids. Germline CDR1 MDHEN, CDR2 SYDVKM. Between the trimmed V and J ends, which lost 3 bases and 1 base, there was a span of 9 bases. In DNA form, the CDR3 reads TGTGCCAGCAGTTTCGGGGGTAATAACTATGGCTACACCTTC. Protein product: CASSFGGNNYGYTF.

This clone was seen a few times. The chain is built from TRBV30 and TRBJ1-1; 7 positions match TRBD1. J was trimmed by 1 base and V by 5 bases; bases with no gene match: 4. CDR3 length equals 13 residues. CDR1 GTSNPN and CDR2 SVGIG come from the germline V gene (reference sequence). CDR3 residues: CAWGRQGNTEAFF. DNA of the CDR3: TGTGCCTGGGGGCGACAGGGGAACACTGAAGCTTTCTTT. The entire variable domain, with the rest obtained from reference TRBV30 and TRBJ1-1, is as follows: SQTIHQWPATLVQPVGSPLSLECTVEGTSNPNLYWYRQAAGRGLQLLFYSVGIGQISSEVPQNLSASRPQDRQFILSSKKLLLSDSGFYLCAWGRQGNTEAFFGQGTRLTVV.

The genes are TRBV5-4 and TRBJ2-1; D possibly corresponds to TRBD1 (8 bases). In germline, CDR1 is SGHNT, CDR2 YYREEE (reference sequence). This CDR3 has 16 residues. V dropped 0 bases and J dropped 5 bases, with 15 bases sitting between them. The CDR3 is CASSLGNRGGHNEQFF. CDR3 nucleotides: TGTGCCAGCAGCTTGGGGAACAGGGGGGGGCACAATGAGCAGTTCTTC.

This chain uses TRBV10-2 with TRBJ2-1; maybe TRBD1 (6 bases). CDR3 length: 14 amino acids. Germline V lookup: CDR1 WSHSY, CDR2 SAAADI. V was clipped by 0 bases and J by 4 bases, with 7 bases between them. This chain's CDR3 is CASSESRGYNEQFF. The DNA of the CDR3 is TGCGCCAGCAGTGAGTCGAGGGGGTACAATGAGCAGTTCTTC.

This chain joins TRBV7-9 and TRBJ1-1; no clear D. Germline V CDR1 and CDR2: SEHNR, FQNEAQ (reference sequence). Trimming took off 2 bases at V and 5 bases at J, with 6 bases between the two ends. This CDR3 comprises 12 residues. CDR3 sequence: CASSLLSTEAFF. In DNA, the CDR3 is TGTGCCAGCAGCTTACTCAGTACTGAAGCTTTCTTT.